The rows below give T cell receptor beta chains drawn from one sample of a study of human T cells and chemical hapten exposure. TCRdb passed the RACE reads through MiXCR, listing each CDR3 protein once. The sample has 300,000 to 450,000 distinct CDR3 sequences; 4.5% to 5.5% are singletons. The sample here was whole blood, taken in connection with sensitization to the hapten diphenylcyclopropenone (DPC). The source of these receptors is a woman in her forties or fifties with alopecia areata. Some clones in this sample may be carry-over from other donors' samples. CDR3s include the opening cysteine and the closing phenylalanine or tryptophan. D genes are given only for firm matches. Clone size appears in some rows only: once, few, many, or a class for an expanded clone.

CDR3: CASSPQDYQETQYF
DNA: TGTGCCAGCAGTCCTCAGGACTACCAAGAGACCCAGTACTTC
size: .
J: TRBJ2-5
length: 14
V: TRBV27
D: .

CDR3: CAWSLSSNQPQHF
DNA: TGTGCCTGGAGTCTTTCGAGTAATCAGCCCCAGCATTTT
size: .
J: TRBJ1-5
length: 13
V: TRBV30
D: .

CDR3: CASSLGTLANYGYTF
DNA: TGTGCCAGCAGTTTAGGGACACTGGCTAACTATGGCTACACCTTC
size: .
J: TRBJ1-2
length: 15
V: TRBV12-3/TRBV12-4
D: .

CDR3: CASSTGPTQYF
DNA: TGTGCCAGCAGTACAGGTCCCACGCAGTATTTT
size: .
J: TRBJ2-3
length: 11
V: TRBV25-1
D: .

CDR3: CASSPGTGSTEAFF
DNA: TGTGCCAGCTCACCGGGGACAGGGAGTACTGAAGCTTTCTTT
size: many
J: TRBJ1-1
length: 14
V: TRBV18
D: TRBD1

CDR3: CASSQVSRGASTDTQYF
DNA: TGTGCCAGCAGCCAAGTGTCGCGGGGGGCGAGCACAGATACGCAGTATTTT
size: many
J: TRBJ2-3
length: 17
V: TRBV4-2
D: TRBD2

CDR3: CASGPGHLLSGANVLTF
DNA: TGTGCCAGCGGGCCCGGACACCTGCTCTCTGGGGCCAACGTCCTGACTTTC
size: many
J: TRBJ2-6
length: 17
V: TRBV25-1
D: .

CDR3: CSAYDRNEQYF
DNA: TGCAGTGCTTACGACAGGAACGAGCAGTACTTC
size: many
J: TRBJ2-7
length: 11
V: TRBV20-1
D: .

CDR3: CASSSPPQGIYEQYF
DNA: TGCGCCAGCAGCTCCCCCCCACAGGGTATCTACGAGCAGTACTTC
size: few
J: TRBJ2-7
length: 15
V: TRBV5-1
D: .

CDR3: CASSLEGTSGSSEQFF
DNA: TGCGCCAGCAGCTTGGAAGGGACTAGCGGGAGCAGTGAGCAGTTCTTC
size: few
J: TRBJ2-1
length: 16
V: TRBV5-1
D: TRBD2

CDR3: CASTSGQGARRQFF
DNA: TGTGCCAGCACCTCAGGACAGGGGGCGAGAAGGCAGTTCTTC
size: .
J: TRBJ2-1
length: 14
V: TRBV27
D: TRBD1

CDR3: CASSPPGGTQYF
DNA: TGTGCCAGCTCACCACCGGGGGGAACGCAGTATTTT
size: few
J: TRBJ2-3
length: 12
V: TRBV18
D: .

CDR3: CTSSLWREAPGGRLDTQYF
DNA: TGTACCAGCAGTTTATGGAGGGAAGCCCCGGGCGGGAGGCTGGATACGCAGTATTTT
size: .
J: TRBJ2-3
length: 19
V: TRBV28
D: TRBD2

CDR3: CSVESGHSNTEAFF
DNA: TGCAGCGTTGAATCTGGACACTCGAACACTGAAGCTTTCTTT
size: many
J: TRBJ1-1
length: 14
V: TRBV29-1
D: .

CDR3: CSVDSPGRAYNEQFF
DNA: TGCAGCGTTGATTCGCCGGGACGCGCATACAATGAGCAGTTCTTC
size: .
J: TRBJ2-1
length: 15
V: TRBV29-1
D: .

CDR3: CASSVERGSSYNEQFF
DNA: TGTGCCAGCAGCGTAGAGAGGGGAAGCTCCTACAATGAGCAGTTCTTC
size: many
J: TRBJ2-1
length: 16
V: TRBV9
D: .

CDR3: CASSLEWGAGNTEAFF
DNA: TGTGCCAGCAGCTTAGAATGGGGCGCGGGGAACACTGAAGCTTTCTTT
size: many
J: TRBJ1-1
length: 16
V: TRBV7-8
D: .

CDR3: CASSKGMGVAEAFF
DNA: TGCGCCAGCAGCAAAGGGATGGGGGTAGCTGAAGCTTTCTTT
size: .
J: TRBJ1-1
length: 14
V: TRBV4-1
D: .

CDR3: CASSQAIAGGLDGLPYF
DNA: TGCGCCAGCAGCCAGGCAATAGCGGGAGGCCTAGACGGTCTCCCGTATTTT
size: few
J: TRBJ2-3
length: 17
V: TRBV4-3
D: TRBD2

CDR3: CASSYSNPLARRTQYF
DNA: TGTGCCAGCAGTTACTCGAACCCCCTAGCCAGGCGGACCCAGTACTTC
size: .
J: TRBJ2-5
length: 16
V: TRBV6-5
D: .

CDR3: CASSSSGTTNTGELFF
DNA: TGTGCCAGCAGCTCCTCCGGGACAACGAACACCGGGGAGCTGTTTTTT
size: few
J: TRBJ2-2
length: 16
V: TRBV6-2/TRBV6-3
D: .

CDR3: CASTRGNEQYF
DNA: TGTGCCAGCACTCGAGGAAACGAGCAGTACTTC
size: many
J: TRBJ2-7
length: 11
V: TRBV6-5
D: .

CDR3: CAWSDPGLAKNEQFF
DNA: TGTGCCTGGAGTGACCCGGGACTAGCGAAAAATGAGCAGTTCTTC
size: .
J: TRBJ2-1
length: 15
V: TRBV30
D: TRBD2

CDR3: CASSWRTEAFF
DNA: TGTGCCAGCAGTTGGAGGACTGAAGCTTTCTTT
size: many
J: TRBJ1-1
length: 11
V: TRBV28
D: .

CDR3: CSVKREGYPEQYF
DNA: TGCAGCGTCAAAAGGGAAGGTTACCCCGAGCAGTACTTC
size: many
J: TRBJ2-7
length: 13
V: TRBV29-1
D: .

CDR3: CASSFRGRVPNVLTF
DNA: TGTGCCAGCAGTTTTCGCGGGAGGGTACCCAACGTCCTGACTTTC
size: many
J: TRBJ2-6
length: 15
V: TRBV28
D: TRBD2

CDR3: CASSLGQGAQNSPLHF
DNA: TGTGCCAGCAGCTTGGGACAGGGGGCGCAGAATTCACCCCTCCACTTT
size: few
J: TRBJ1-6
length: 16
V: TRBV5-6
D: TRBD1

CDR3: CASSQEGRGLTEAFF
DNA: TGCGCCAGCAGCCAAGAGGGCAGGGGGCTTACTGAAGCTTTCTTT
size: many
J: TRBJ1-1
length: 15
V: TRBV4-1
D: TRBD1